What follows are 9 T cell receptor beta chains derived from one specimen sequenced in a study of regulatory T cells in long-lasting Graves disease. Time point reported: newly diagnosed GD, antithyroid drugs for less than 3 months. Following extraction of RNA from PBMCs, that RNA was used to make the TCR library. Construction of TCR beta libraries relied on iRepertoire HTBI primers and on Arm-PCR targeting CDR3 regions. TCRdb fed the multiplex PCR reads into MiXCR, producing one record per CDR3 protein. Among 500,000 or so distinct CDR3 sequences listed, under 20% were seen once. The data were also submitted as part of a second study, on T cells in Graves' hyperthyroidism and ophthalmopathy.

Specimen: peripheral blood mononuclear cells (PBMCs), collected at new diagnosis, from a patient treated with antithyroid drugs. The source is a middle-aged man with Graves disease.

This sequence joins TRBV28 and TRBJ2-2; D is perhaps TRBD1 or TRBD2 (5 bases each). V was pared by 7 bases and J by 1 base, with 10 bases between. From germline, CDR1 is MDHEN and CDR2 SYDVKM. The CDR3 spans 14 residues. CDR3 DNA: TGTGCCAGCACCCCAGGGAGGAACACCGGGGAGCTGTTTTTT. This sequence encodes CASTPGRNTGELFF.

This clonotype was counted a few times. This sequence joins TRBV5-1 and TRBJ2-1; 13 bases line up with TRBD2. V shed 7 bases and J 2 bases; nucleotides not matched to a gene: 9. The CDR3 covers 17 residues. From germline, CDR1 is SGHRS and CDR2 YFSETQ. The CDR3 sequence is CASRPGTSGKAYNEQFF. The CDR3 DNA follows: TGCGCCAGCCGCCCTGGGACTAGCGGGAAGGCCTACAATGAGCAGTTCTTC.

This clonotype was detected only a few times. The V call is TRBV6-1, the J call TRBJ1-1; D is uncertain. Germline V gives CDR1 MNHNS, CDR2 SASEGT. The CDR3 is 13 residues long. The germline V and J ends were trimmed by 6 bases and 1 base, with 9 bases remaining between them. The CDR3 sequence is CASRSPRNTEAFF. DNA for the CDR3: TGTGCCAGCAGATCACCACGGAACACTGAAGCTTTCTTT.

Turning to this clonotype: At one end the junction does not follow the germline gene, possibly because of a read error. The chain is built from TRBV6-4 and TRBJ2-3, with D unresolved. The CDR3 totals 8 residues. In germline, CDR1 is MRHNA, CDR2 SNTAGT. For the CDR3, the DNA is TGTGCCAGCAAATACGAGGAGTTT. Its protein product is CASKYEEF.

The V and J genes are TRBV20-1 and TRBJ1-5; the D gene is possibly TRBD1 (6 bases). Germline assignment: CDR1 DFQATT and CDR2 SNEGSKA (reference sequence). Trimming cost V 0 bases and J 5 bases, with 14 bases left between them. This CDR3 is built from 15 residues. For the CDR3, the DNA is TGCAGTGCTAGAGATTCCAGGGGAGGTGATCAGCCCCAGCATTTT. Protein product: CSARDSRGGDQPQHF.

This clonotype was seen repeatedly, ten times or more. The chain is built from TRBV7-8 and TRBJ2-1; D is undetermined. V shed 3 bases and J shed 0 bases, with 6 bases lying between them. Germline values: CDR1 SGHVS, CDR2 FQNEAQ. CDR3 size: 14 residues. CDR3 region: CASSFRSSYNEQFF. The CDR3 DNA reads TGTGCCAGCAGCTTCAGGAGCTCCTACAATGAGCAGTTCTTC. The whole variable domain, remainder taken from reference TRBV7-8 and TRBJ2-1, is GAGVSQSPRYKVAKRGQDVALRCDPISGHVSLFWYQQALGQGPEFLTYFQNEAQLDKSGLPSDRFFAERPEGSVSTLKIQRTQQEDSAVYLCASSFRSSYNEQFFGPGTRLTVL.

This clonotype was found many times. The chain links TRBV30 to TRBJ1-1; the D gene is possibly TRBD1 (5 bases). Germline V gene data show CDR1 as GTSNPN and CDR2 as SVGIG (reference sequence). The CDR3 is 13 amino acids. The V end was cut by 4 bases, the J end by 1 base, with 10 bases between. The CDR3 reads CAWTTGTNTEAFF. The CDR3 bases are TGTGCCTGGACCACCGGGACGAACACTGAAGCTTTCTTT.

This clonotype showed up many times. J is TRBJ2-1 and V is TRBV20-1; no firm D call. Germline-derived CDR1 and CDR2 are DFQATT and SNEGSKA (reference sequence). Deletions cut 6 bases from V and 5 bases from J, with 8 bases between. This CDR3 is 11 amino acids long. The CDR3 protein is CSATFDNEQFF. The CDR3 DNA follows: TGCAGTGCCACCTTCGACAATGAGCAGTTCTTC.

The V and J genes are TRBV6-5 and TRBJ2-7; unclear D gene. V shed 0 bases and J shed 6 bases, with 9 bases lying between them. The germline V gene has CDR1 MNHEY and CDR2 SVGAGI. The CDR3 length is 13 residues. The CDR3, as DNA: TGTGCCAGCAGTTACTCGAATGTCGCCGAGCAGTACTTC. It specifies CASSYSNVAEQYF.